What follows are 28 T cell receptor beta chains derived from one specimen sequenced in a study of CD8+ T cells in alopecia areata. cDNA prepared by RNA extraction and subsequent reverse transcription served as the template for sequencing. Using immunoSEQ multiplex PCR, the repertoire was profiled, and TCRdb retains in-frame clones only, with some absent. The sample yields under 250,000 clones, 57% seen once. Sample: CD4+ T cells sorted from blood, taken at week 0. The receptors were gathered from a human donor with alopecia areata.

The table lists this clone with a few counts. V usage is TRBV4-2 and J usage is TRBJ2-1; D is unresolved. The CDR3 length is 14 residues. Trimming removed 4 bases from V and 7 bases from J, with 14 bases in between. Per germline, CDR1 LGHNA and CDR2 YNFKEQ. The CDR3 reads CASSPESVGNEQFF. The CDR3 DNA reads TGTGCCAGCAGCCCAGAGAGTGTTGGGAATGAGCAGTTCTTC.

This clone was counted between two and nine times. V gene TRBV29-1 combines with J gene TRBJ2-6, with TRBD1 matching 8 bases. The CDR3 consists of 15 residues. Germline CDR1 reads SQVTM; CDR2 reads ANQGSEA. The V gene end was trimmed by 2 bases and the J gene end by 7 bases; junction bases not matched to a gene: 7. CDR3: CSVESFGQGANVLTF. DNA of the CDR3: TGCAGCGTTGAAAGTTTCGGACAGGGTGCCAACGTCCTGACTTTC.

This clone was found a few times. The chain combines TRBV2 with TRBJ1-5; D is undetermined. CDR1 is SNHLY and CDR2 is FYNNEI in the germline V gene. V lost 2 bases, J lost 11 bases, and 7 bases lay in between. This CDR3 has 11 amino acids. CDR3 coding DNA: TGTGCCAGCAGTGAATCGGGAGCCCAGCATTTT. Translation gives CASSESGAQHF. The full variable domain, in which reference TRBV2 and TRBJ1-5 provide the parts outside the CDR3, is EPEVTQTPSHQVTQMGQEVILRCVPISNHLYFYWYRQILGQKVEFLVSFYNNEISEKSEIFDDQFSVERPDGSNFTLKIRSTKLEDSAMYFCASSESGAQHFGDGTRLSIL.

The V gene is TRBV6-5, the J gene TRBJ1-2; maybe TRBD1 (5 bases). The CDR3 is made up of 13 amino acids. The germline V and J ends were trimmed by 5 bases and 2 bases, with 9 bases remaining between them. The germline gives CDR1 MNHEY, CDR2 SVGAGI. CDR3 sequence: CASSRTKNYGYTF. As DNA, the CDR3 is TGTGCCAGCAGTCGGACAAAAAACTATGGCTACACCTTC.

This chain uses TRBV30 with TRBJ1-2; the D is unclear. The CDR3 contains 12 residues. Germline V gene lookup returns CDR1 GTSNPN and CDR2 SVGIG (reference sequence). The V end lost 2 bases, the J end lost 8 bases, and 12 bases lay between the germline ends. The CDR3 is CAWSMNRRGYTF. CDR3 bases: TGTGCCTGGAGTATGAACAGAAGGGGCTACACCTTC.

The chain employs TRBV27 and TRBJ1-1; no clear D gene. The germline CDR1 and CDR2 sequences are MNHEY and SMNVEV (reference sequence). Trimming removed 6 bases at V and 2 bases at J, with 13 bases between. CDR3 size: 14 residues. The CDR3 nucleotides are TGTGCCAGCAGGGCGGGAGAGCTCAACACTGAAGCTTTCTTT. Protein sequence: CASRAGELNTEAFF.

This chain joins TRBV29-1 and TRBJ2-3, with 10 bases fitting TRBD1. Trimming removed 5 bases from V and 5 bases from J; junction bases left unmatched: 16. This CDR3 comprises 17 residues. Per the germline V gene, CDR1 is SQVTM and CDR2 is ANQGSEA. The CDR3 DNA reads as TGCAGCGTTCTTCGGGGCTGGTGGGACAGGGGTCGAGATACGCAGTATTTT. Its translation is CSVLRGWWDRGRDTQYF.

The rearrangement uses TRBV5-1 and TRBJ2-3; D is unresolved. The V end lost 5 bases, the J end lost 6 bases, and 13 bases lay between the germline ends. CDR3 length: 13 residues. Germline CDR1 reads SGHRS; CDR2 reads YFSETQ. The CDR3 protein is CASSRQEMDTQYF. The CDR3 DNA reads TGCGCCAGCAGTAGGCAGGAAATGGATACGCAGTATTTT.

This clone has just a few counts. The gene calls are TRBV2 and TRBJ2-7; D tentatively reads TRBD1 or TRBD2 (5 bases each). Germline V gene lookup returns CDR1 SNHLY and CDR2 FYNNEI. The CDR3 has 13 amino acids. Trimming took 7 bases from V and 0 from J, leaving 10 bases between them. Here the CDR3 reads CASTRDVSYEQYF. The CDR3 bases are TGTGCCAGCACCAGGGACGTCTCCTACGAGCAGTACTTC.

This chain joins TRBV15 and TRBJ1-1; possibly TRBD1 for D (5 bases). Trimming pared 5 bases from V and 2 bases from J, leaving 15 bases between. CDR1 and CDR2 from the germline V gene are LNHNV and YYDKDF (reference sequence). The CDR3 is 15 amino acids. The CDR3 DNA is TGTGCCACCAGCTTCCGCCGGGACGGCAACACTGAAGCTTTCTTT. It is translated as CATSFRRDGNTEAFF.

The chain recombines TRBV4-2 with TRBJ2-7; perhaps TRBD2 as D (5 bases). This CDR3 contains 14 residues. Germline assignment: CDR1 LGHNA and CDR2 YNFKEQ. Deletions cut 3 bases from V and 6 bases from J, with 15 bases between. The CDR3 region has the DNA TGTGCCAGCAGCCACCCCGGGGAGCGTGGCGAGCAGTACTTC. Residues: CASSHPGERGEQYF.

CDR3 bases: TGTGCCAGCAGTGATTGGGGGACTGCCCGAGCTAACTATGGCTACACCTTC. It specifies CASSDWGTARANYGYTF. The genes are TRBV25-1 and TRBJ1-2; D may be TRBD1 (5 bases). This CDR3 region has 17 residues. The ends were cut back, 3 bases at V and 0 bases at J, with 17 bases in the middle. Germline CDR1 MGHDK, CDR2 SYGVNS.

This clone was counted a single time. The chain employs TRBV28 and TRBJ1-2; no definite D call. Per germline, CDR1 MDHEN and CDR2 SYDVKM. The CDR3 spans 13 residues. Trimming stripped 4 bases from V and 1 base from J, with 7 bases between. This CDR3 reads CASSYSRNYGYTF. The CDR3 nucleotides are TGTGCCAGCAGTTACAGTCGTAACTATGGCTACACCTTC.

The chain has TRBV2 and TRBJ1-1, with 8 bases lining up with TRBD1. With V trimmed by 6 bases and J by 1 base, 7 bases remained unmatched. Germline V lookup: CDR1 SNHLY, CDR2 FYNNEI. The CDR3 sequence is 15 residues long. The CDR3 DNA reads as TGTGCCAGCAGCGATATCAGGGGGCAGAACACTGAAGCTTTCTTT. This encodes CASSDIRGQNTEAFF.

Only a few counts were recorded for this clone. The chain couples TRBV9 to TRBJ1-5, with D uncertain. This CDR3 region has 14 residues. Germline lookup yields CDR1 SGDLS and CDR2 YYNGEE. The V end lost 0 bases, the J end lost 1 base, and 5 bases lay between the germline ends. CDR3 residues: CASSVGISNQPQHF. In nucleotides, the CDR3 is TGTGCCAGCAGCGTAGGGATAAGCAATCAGCCCCAGCATTTT.

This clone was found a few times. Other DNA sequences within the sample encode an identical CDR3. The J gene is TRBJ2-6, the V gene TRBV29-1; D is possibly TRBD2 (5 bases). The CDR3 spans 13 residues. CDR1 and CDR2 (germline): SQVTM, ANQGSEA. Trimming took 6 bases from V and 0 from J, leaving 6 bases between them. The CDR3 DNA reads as TGCAGCGTGGGGAGCTCTGGGGCCAACGTCCTGACTTTC. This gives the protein CSVGSSGANVLTF.

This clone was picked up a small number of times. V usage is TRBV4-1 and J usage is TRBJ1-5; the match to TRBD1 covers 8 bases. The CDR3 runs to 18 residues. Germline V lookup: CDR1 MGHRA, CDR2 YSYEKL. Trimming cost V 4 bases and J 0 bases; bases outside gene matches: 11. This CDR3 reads CASSLTAGTGYSNQPQHF. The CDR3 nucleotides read TGCGCCAGCAGCCTCACGGCCGGGACAGGTTATAGCAATCAGCCCCAGCATTTT.

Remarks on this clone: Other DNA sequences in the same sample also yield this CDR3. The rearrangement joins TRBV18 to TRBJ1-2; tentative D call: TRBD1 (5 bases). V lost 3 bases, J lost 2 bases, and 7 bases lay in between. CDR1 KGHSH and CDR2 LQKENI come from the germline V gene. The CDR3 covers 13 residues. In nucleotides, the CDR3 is TGTGCCAGCTCACCGGGGCAGAACTATGGCTACACCTTC. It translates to CASSPGQNYGYTF.

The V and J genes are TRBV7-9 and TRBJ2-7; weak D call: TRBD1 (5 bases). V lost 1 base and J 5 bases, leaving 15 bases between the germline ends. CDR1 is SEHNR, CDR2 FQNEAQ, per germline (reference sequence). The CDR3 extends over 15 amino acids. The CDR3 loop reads CASSLGRAPRDEQYF. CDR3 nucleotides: TGTGCCAGCAGCTTAGGTAGGGCCCCCAGGGACGAGCAGTACTTC. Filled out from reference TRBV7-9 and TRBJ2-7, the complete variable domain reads DTGVSQNPRHKITKRGQNVTFRCDPISEHNRLYWYRQTLGQGPEFLTYFQNEAQLEKSRLLSDRFSAERPKGSFSTLEIQRTEQGDSAMYLCASSLGRAPRDEQYFGPGTRLTVT.

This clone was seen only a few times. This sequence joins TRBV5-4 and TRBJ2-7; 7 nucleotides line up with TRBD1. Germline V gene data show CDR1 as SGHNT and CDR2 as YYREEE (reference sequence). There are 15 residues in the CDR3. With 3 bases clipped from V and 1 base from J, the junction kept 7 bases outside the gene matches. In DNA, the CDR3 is TGTGCCAGCAGCTGGGCCGGGACAGCATCCTACGAGCAGTACTTC. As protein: CASSWAGTASYEQYF.

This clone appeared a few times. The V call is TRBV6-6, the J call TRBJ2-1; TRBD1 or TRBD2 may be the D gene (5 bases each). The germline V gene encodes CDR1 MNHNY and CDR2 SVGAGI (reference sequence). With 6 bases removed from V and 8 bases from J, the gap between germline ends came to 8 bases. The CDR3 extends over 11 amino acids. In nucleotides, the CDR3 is TGTGCCAGCAGCCGAGGGGATGAGCAGTTCTTC. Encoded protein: CASSRGDEQFF.

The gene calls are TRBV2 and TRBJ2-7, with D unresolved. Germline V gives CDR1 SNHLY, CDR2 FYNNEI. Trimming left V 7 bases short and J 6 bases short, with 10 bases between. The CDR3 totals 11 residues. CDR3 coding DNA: TGTGCCAGCAATTGGGTCGCCGAGCAGTACTTC. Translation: CASNWVAEQYF.

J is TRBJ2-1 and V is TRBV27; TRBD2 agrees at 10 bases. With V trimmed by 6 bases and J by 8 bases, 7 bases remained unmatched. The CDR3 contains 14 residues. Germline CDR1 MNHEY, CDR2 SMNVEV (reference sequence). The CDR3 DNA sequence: TGTGCCAGCAGGGAGCGGGGGGGTCTTCATGAGCAGTTCTTC. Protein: CASRERGGLHEQFF.

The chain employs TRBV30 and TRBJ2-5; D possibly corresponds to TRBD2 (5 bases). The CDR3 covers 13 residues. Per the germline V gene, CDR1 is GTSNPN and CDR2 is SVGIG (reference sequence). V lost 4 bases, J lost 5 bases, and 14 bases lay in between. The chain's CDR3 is CAWTRDSGETQYF. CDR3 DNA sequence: TGTGCCTGGACTCGGGATTCGGGGGAGACCCAGTACTTC.

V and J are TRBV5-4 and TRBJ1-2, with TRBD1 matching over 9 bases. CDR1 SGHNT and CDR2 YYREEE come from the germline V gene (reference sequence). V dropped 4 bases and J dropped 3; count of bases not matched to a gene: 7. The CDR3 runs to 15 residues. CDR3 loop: CASSTGQGWYYGYTF. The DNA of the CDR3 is TGTGCCAGCAGCACCGGACAGGGGTGGTACTATGGCTACACCTTC.

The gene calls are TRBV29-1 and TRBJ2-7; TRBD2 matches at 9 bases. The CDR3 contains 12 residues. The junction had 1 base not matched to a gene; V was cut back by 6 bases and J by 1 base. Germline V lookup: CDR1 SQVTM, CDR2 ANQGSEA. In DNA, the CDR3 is TGCAGCGTAGCGGGGGGTTCCTACGAGCAGTACTTC. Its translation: CSVAGGSYEQYF.

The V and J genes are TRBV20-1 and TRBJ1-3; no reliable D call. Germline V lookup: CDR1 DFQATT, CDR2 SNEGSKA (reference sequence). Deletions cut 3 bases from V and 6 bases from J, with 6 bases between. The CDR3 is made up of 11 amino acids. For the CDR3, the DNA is TGCAGTGCTAGGCAGGAAAACACCATATATTTT. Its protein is CSARQENTIYF.

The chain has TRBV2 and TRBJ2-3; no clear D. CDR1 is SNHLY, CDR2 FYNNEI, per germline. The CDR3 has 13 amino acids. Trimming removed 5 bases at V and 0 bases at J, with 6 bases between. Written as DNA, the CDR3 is TGTGCCAGCAGTAGCGAGAGCACAGATACGCAGTATTTT. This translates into CASSSESTDTQYF.